This record concerns one T cell receptor (beta chain) sequence. Its recognized antigen is unknown. Base qualities are not recorded, but no much larger clone differs from it by a single base. To sequence the TCRbeta CDR3 region, genomic DNA was isolated from the sorted cells. The immunoSEQ Assay was used to sequence the TCRbeta CDR3 regions. In its TCRdb copy, this immuneACCESS table keeps in-frame sequences only and misses some clones. Where compared with another copy, unresolved V genes explain less than half of these, and the others have no known cause. In all, the sample holds about 91,000 clones, and about 85% of those were seen once. Approximately 0.2% of the sample belongs to the ten largest clones. Patients with autoimmune disease history or receiving systemic immunosuppression were excluded from the trial. In every dose cohort, peripheral blood was drawn for TCR sequencing at baseline, cycle 4 day 1, and cycle 7 day 1. The samples were taken from a phase I, first-in-human, multicenter, open-label dose-escalation trial of ivuxolimab. Adults with locally advanced or metastatic head and neck squamous cell, hepatocellular, melanoma or renal cell carcinoma were enrolled in the trial. CD4+ and CD8+ T cells were sorted separately from peripheral blood before TCR sequencing.

This record belongs to a study of OX40 agonist ivuxolimab in advanced cancers. Concerning the study at large: Ivuxolimab was a fully human IgG2 agonistic monoclonal antibody targeting the costimulatory receptor OX40 (CD134). Intravenous ivuxolimab was administered to patients every 2 weeks at six dose levels: 0.01, 0.1, 0.3, 1.5, 3 and 10 mg/kg. Of the approximately 50 dose-escalation patients, hepatocellular carcinoma was present in about 20, melanoma in roughly 15, renal cell carcinoma in 9 and head and neck cancer in 9. In the dose-escalation cohort, 82.7% of patients were male, and the mean age was roughly 60 years, with a range of roughly 23 to 85. Prior anti-PD-1, anti-PD-L1 or anti-CTLA-4 therapy was permitted, and 40% to 50% of dose-escalation patients had received checkpoint inhibitors. Partial responses occurred in three dose-escalation patients, of whom one had hepatocellular carcinoma and two had cutaneous melanoma. Peripheral TCRbeta sequencing aimed to test whether ivuxolimab altered TCR sequence diversity and caused clonal T-cell expansion. The paper reports the monotherapy dose-escalation portion (N of about 51 patients) of the phase I ivuxolimab trial.

On the study overall, not on this receptor specifically: Low levels of normalized T-cell clonal expansion were also seen in some patients who did not respond. At doses of 0.1 to 3.0 mg/kg, clonal expansion of both CD4+ and CD8+ blood T cells was observed from baseline to week 6. After ivuxolimab, CD8+ T cells had more expanded clones than CD4+ T cells on average. In the 0.1-3.0 mg/kg groups, partial responders were among the patients with the lowest normalized peripheral clonal expansion, particularly in CD8+ T cells. Antigen specificity was not determined for the clonally expanded peripheral T cells.

Sequencing was performed on CD4+ or CD8+ T cells sorted from blood, taken in a trial of the OX40 agonist ivuxolimab. The source of this sequence is an adult with an advanced solid tumor such as melanoma, head and neck, liver or kidney cancer.

The CDR3 amino acid sequence is: CASSLGQGLNYGYTF. The nucleotides are TGCGCCAGCAGCTTGGGGCAGGGACTTAACTATGGCTACACCTTC. The chain uses TRBV5-1 and TRBJ1-2, with TRBD1 as a weak D call on 5 bases. V was cut back by 0 bases and J by 1 base, leaving a gap of 10 bases between them. From cysteine to phenylalanine, the CDR3 is 15 amino acids long. Solely the CDR3 DNA is kept, with 45 bases framed from the first base. The germline V gene supplies CDR1 SGHRS and CDR2 YFSETQ.